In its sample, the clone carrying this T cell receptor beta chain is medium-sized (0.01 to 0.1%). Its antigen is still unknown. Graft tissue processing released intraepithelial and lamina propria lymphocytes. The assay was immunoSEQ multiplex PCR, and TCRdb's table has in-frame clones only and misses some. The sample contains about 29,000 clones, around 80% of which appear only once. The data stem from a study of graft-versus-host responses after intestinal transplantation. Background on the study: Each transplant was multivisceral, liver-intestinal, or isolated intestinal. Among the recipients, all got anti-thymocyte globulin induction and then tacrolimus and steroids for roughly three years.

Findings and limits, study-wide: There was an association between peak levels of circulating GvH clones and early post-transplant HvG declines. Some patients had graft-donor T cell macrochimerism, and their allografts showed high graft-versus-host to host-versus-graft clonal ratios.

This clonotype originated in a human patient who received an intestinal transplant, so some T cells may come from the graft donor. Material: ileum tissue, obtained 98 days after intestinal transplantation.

CDR3 sequence: CASSQGPLSIVGYTF. For the CDR3, the DNA is TGCGCCAGCAGCCAAGGCCCTTTATCGATTGTTGGCTACACCTTC. The chain couples TRBV4-1 to TRBJ1-2; unclear D gene. This CDR3 spans 15 amino acids. The ends were cut back, 1 base at V and 7 bases at J, with 16 bases in the middle. Germline V lookup: CDR1 MGHRA, CDR2 YSYEKL.